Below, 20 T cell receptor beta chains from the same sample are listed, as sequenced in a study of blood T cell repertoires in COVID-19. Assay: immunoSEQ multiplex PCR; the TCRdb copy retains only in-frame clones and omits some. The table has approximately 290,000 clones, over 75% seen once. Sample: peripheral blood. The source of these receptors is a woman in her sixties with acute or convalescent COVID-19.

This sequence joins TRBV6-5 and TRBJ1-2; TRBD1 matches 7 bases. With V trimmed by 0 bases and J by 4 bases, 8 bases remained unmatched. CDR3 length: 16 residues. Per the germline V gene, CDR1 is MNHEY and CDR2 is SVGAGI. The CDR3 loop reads CASSYSGQTGLYGYTF. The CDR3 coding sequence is TGTGCCAGCAGTTACTCGGGACAGACGGGCCTCTATGGCTACACCTTC.

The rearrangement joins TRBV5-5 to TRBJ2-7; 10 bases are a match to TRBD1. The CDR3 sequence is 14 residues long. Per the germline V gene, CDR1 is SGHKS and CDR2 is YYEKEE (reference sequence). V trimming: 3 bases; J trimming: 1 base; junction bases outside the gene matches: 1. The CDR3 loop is CASSWGQGSYEQYF. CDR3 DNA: TGTGCCAGCAGCTGGGGACAGGGGTCCTACGAGCAGTACTTC.

The CDR3 reads CSVSDRGREETQYF. CDR3 nucleotides: TGCAGCGTTAGTGACAGGGGGCGTGAAGAGACCCAGTACTTC. J is TRBJ2-5 and V is TRBV29-1; 10 bases line up with TRBD1. Germline V CDR1 and CDR2: SQVTM, ANQGSEA. With 5 bases clipped from V and 3 bases from J, the junction kept 6 bases outside the gene matches. The CDR3 totals 14 residues. Combining the CDR3 with reference TRBV29-1 and TRBJ2-5 gives the whole variable domain SAVISQKPSRDICQRGTSLTIQCQVDSQVTMMFWYRQQPGQSLTLIATANQGSEATYESGFVIDKFPISRPNLTFSTLTVSNMSPEDSSIYLCSVSDRGREETQYFGPGTRLLVL.

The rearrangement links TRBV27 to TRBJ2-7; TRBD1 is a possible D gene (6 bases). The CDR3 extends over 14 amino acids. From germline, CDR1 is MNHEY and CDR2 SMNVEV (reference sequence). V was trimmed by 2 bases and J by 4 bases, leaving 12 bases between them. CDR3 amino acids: CASSLNPGAYEQYF. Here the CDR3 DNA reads TGTGCCAGCAGTTTAAATCCAGGGGCGTACGAGCAGTACTTC.

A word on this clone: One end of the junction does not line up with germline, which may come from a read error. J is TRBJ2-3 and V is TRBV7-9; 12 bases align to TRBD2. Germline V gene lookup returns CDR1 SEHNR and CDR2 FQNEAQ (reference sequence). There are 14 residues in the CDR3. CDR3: CASSLAGGADTQYF. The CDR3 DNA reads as TGTGCCAGCAGCCTAGCGGGGGGGGCAGATACGCAGTATTTT.

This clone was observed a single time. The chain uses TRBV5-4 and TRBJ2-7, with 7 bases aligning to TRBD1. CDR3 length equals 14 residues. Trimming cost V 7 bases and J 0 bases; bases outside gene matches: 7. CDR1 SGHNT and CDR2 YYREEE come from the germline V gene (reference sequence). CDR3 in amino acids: CASARGGLSYEQYF. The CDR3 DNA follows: TGTGCCAGCGCGAGAGGGGGCCTCTCCTACGAGCAGTACTTC.

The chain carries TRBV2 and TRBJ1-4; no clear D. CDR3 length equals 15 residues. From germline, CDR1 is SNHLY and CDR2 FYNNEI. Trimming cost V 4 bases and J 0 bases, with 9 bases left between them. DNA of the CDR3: TGTGCCAGCAGTGTAGATTCTGCAACTAATGAAAAACTGTTTTTT. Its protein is CASSVDSATNEKLFF.

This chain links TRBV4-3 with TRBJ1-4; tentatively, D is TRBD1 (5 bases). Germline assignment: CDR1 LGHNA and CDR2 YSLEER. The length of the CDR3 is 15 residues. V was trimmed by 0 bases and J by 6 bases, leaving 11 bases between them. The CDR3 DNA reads TGCGCCAGCAGCCAAGACACGGGGGAGTATGAAAAACTGTTTTTT. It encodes CASSQDTGEYEKLFF.

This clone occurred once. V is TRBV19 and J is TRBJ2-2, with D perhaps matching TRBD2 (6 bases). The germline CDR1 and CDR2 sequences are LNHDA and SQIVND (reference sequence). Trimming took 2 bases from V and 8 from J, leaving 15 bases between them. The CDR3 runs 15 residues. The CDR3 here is CASSISDSRGGELFF. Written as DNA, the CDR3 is TGTGCCAGTAGTATATCCGACTCACGGGGGGGGGAGCTGTTTTTT.

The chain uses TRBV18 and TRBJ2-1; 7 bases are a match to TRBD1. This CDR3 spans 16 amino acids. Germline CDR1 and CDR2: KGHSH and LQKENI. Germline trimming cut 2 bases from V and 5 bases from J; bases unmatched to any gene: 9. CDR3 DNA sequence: TGTGCCAGCTCACCATTATGGGGACAGCAAAACAATGAGCAGTTCTTC. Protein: CASSPLWGQQNNEQFF.

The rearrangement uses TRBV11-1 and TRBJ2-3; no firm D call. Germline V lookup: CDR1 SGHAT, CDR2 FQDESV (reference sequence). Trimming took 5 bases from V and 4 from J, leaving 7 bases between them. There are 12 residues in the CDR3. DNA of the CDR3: TGTGCCAGCAGCCCCCCCTCAGATACGCAGTATTTT. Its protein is CASSPPSDTQYF.

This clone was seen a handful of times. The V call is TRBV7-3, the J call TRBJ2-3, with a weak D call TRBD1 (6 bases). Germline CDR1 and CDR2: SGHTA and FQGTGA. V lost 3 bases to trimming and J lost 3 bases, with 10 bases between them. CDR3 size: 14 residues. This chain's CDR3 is CASSLGARTDTQYF. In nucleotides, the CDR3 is TGTGCCAGCAGCTTGGGGGCAAGGACAGATACGCAGTATTTT. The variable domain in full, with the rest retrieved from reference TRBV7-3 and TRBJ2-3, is GAGVSQTPSNKVTEKGKYVELRCDPISGHTALYWYRQSLGQGPEFLIYFQGTGAADDSGLPNDRFFAVRPEGSVSTLKIQRTERGDSAVYLCASSLGARTDTQYFGPGTRLTVL.

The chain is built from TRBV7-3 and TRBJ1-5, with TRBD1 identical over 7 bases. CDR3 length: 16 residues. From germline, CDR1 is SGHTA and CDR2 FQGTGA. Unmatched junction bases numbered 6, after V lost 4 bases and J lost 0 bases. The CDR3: CASSSRGTASNQPQHF. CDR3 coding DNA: TGTGCCAGCAGCTCCCGCGGGACAGCTAGCAATCAGCCCCAGCATTTT.

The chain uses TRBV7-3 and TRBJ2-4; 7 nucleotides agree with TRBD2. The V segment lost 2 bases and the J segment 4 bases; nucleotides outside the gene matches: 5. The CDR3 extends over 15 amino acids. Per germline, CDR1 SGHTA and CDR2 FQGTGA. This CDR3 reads CASSLLRGNKNIQYF. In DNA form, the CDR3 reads TGTGCCAGCAGCTTATTGCGGGGGAATAAAAACATTCAGTACTTC.

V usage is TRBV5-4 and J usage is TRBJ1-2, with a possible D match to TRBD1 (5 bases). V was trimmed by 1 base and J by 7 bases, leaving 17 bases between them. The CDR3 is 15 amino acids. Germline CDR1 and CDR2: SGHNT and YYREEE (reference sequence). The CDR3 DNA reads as TGTGCCAGCAGCTTGAATATAGGGGACTTGTTTGGCTACACCTTC. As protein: CASSLNIGDLFGYTF.

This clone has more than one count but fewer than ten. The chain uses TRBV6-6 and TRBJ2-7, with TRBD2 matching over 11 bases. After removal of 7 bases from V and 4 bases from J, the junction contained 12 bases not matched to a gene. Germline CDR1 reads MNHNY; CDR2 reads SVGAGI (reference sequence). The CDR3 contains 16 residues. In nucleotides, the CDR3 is TGTGCCAGCATTTCTACCCTGGGACTAGCGGCGTACGAGCAGTACTTC. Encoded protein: CASISTLGLAAYEQYF.

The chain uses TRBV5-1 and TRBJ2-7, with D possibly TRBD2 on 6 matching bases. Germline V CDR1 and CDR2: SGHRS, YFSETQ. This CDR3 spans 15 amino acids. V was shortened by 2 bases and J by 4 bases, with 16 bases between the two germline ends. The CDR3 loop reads CASSLGGPNQYEQYF. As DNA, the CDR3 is TGCGCCAGCAGCTTAGGAGGGCCCAATCAATACGAGCAGTACTTC.

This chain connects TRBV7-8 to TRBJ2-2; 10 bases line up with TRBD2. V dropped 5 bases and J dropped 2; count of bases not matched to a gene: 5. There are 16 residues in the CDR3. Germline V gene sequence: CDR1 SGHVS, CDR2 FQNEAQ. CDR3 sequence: CASSLGLAVNTGELFF. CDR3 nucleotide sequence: TGTGCCAGCAGCCTTGGACTAGCGGTTAACACCGGGGAGCTGTTTTTT.

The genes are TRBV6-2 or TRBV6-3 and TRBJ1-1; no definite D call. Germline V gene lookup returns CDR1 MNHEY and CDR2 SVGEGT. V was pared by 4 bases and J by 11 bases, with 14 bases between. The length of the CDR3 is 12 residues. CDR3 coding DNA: TGTGCCAGCAGTTCGGGGTCCCAGAACGCTTTCTTT. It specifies CASSSGSQNAFF.

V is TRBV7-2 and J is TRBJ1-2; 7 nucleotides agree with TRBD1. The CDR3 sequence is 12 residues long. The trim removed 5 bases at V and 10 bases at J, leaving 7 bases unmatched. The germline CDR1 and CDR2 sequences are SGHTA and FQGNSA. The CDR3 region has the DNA TGTGCCAGCAGCCCCCGGACAGGCGACTACACCTTC. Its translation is CASSPRTGDYTF.